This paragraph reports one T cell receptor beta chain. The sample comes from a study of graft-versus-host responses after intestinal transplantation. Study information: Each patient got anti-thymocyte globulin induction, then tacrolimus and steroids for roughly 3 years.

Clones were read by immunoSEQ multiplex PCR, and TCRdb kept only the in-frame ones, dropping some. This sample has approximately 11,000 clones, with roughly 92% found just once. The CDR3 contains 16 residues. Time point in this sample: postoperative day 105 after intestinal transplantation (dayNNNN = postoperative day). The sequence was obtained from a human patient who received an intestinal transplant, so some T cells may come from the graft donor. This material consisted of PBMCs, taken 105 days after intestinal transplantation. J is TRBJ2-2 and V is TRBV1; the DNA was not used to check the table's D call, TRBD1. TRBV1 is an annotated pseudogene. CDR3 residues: CTSSQMGQVRNRGAVF. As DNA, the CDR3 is TGCACCAGCAGCCAAATGGGACAGGTTAGGAACCGGGGAGCTGTTTTT.